This T cell receptor beta chain originates from a study of cytomegalovirus exposure and HLA in healthy donors (dated by TCRdb to about 2017). Turning to the overall study: An earlier analysis of about 530 of the donors reported about 300 Gb of sequence data and 95 million to 120 million unique TCR beta sequences obtained from approximately 180 million T cells. Roughly 290 gigabases of sequencing data and approximately 91 million unique TCR sequences made up an early release that covered approximately 700 HLA-typed donors. Of the 300 to 500 genotyped donors, 80% to 90% were placed in the genetic ancestry cluster associated with self-reported Caucasian donors. The aim of the study was to test whether cataloging public T cell receptors could identify signatures of past pathogen exposure. The study used immunosequencing to profile the T cell repertoires of approximately 650 subjects and linked those repertoires to cytomegalovirus serostatus. Besides the first cohort of roughly 640 subjects, a separate validation cohort made up of over a hundred different subjects was used. The study combined high-throughput TCR immunosequencing, statistical association of individual TCRs with disease status, and machine learning to predict cytomegalovirus infection status. To study patterns of TCR occurrence, a later analysis re-analyzed previously published TCR beta repertoires from around 670 donors and added high-resolution HLA genotyping. In the later analysis, no new phenotypic data were used to find candidate immune exposures; instead, reliance was placed on TCR beta sequences and their occurrence across donors. To decide whether each TCR beta V gene segment behaved as functional or pseudogenic, an earlier analysis of approximately 600 of the donors relied on high-throughput TCR beta sequencing. Donor age, sex, ethnicity and CMV serostatus were compiled together with the repertoire data. Genome-wide SNP genotypes for about 65% of the 666 donors were used in a later genetic analysis, which treated that subset as a discovery cohort. All discovery cohort repertoires had been generated on a single sequencing platform. HLA typing covered class I and class II loci at four-digit resolution. The number of donors typed differed by locus, with roughly 629-640 for A, B, C, DRB1 and DQB1, about 500 for DQA1, nearly 610 for DPA1, and some 470 for DPB1. Roughly 5 DR-DQ haplotypes were handled as single units for association and clustering because linkage in the cohort was strong. Across around 400 genotyped donors of the cohort, an average of 235,054 unique TCR beta nucleotide sequences per donor were sequenced, and roughly 20% of those sequences were non-productive.

V lost 6 bases and J lost 4 bases, and the count of bases not matched to a germline gene is 5. Looking up the germline V gene yields CDR1 SNHLY and CDR2 FYNNEI. CDR3 length: 14 amino acids, cysteine to phenylalanine. Only CDR3 DNA remains: 42 bases, in frame from the first base. Here is what the overall study found, with its caveats: A later analysis reported that several top co-occurrence clusters appeared linked to parvovirus B19, influenza, CMV and Epstein-Barr virus. Compared with the roughly 670-donor mean, donors in an Asian-associated ancestry cluster had fewer N-insertions in productive TCRs, according to a later genetic analysis. The classifier was reported to diagnose cytomegalovirus status with high specificity and sensitivity in both the original and validation cohorts. A cluster of highly shared sequence variants was judged likely to represent a technical artifact of the sequencing pipeline. The study gave a list of some 150 TCR beta chains associated with cytomegalovirus. Because counts were too low, about 15 rarely observed V segments, including chromosome 9 orphons, were left out of the earlier analysis of several hundred of the donors. Across donors, most TCR sequences were observed very rarely, whereas some public TCRs were present in many individuals. According to the authors, the approach could potentially be generalized to other disease states and immunological phenotypes. In an earlier analysis of under 600 of the donors, most TCR beta V segments were observed in productive rearrangements about 90% or about 30% of the time, broadly matching IMGT annotations. In a later analysis, some 18,000 TCR beta sequences were associated with specific HLA alleles at a false discovery rate of 0.05. Most CMV-associated TCR beta chains appeared to be HLA-restricted in a later analysis, and the HLA associations seemed to be driven largely by CMV exposure. Sequencing depth was assumed to be roughly uniform across donors in the presence/absence analyses, though that assumption may not hold. In vitro tests confirmed that three of the cytomegalovirus-associated TCR beta chains recognize cytomegalovirus antigens. A further reported finding was that TCR beta sequences accurately predicted the HLA-A and HLA-B alleles for most subjects in the first cohort. Assigning TCR associations to individual alleles was difficult when HLA alleles, especially DR and DQ, strongly co-occurred. This cohort had only TCR beta chains sequenced, and the lack of alpha or paired-chain data limited which features could be detected. A later analysis found that HLA-associated TCR beta chains were more clonally expanded and had lower generation probabilities than equally common non-associated chains. Some IMGT-functional V segments, including TRBV6-2 and TRBV6-3, could not be distinguished by the 87-base-pair reads and were therefore excluded. HLA typing was unavailable for some donors at each locus, so association tests used only the typed subset. A later genetic analysis associated a missense DCLRE1C variant with V-gene and J-gene trimming of TCR beta chains, and an independent cohort replicated the association. A later analysis found that TCR association rates varied across HLA loci, with DRB1 alleles showing the most associated TCRs and HLA-C alleles the fewest. Linkage disequilibrium might explain the correlated functional status among segregating V segments, but an unknown experimental factor could not be excluded. For the cohort, immune exposure information was limited to CMV serostatus.

Library method: the immunoSEQ multiplex PCR assay. For the multiplex PCR, a mixture combining 60 forward primers for TCR Vbeta segments and 13 reverse primers for TCR Jbeta segments was used. Amplification of the CDR3 region of rearranged TCR beta genes was performed with a multiplex PCR assay on genomic DNA. On the Illumina HiSeq System, the amplified TCR beta libraries were sequenced as 87-base-pair reads. Turning to the authors' computational methods: A later analysis tallied tens of millions of unique TCR beta chains across the 666 repertoires, and approximately 11 million of those chains were shared by two or more donors. Raw reads were error-corrected and collapsed into unique sequences by a nearest-neighbor algorithm in which closely related sequences were merged to remove PCR and sequencing errors. CDR3 sequences were aligned to IMGT reference sequences to assign V, D and J gene segments. Each retained sequence needed at least a six-nucleotide match to both a V gene segment and a J gene segment. Rearrangements were called productive when the CDR3 lacked stop codons and stayed in frame with V and J; all others were non-productive. CDR3 was defined according to IMGT convention as the region running from the second conserved V-encoded cysteine to the conserved J-encoded phenylalanine. In an earlier analysis of 550 to 650 of the donors, sequences lacking an unambiguous match to a single V gene segment were excluded. An earlier analysis of fewer than 750 of the donors classified V segments as functional when productive rearrangements were above 56.7% and as segregating when the standard deviation between donors was above 5%. A statistical classification framework was built for diagnosing cytomegalovirus status from the catalog of TCR beta chain sequences. In a later analysis, TCR nucleotide sequences were compared against IMGT/GENE-DB human TR gene sequences so that V and J genes could be assigned. In a later analysis, CDR3 sequences and most-parsimonious VDJ recombination scenarios were assigned using the TCRdist pipeline. A later analysis defined each TCR beta chain by its CDR3 amino acid sequence plus V-gene family, and excluded reads lacking a unique V-gene family. A later analysis removed roughly 590 highly shared, low-generation-probability nucleotide sequences to deal with suspected cross-contamination and a sequencing artifact. A later analysis calculated a clonal expansion index for each public chain from normalized within-repertoire ranks of inferred template counts. Generation probabilities in a later analysis came from a VDJ recombination model fitted to out-of-frame rearrangements, and those results were checked against IGoR. Hypergeometric tests were used in a later analysis to score TCR-TCR, TCR-HLA and TCR-CMV co-occurrence, with a repertoire-size bias correction applied to the TCR pairs. To estimate false discovery rates, a later analysis permuted the HLA or CMV assignments 20 times. A later analysis grouped co-occurring TCRs with DBSCAN, adding TCRdist sequence similarity when clustering within HLA-allele-positive subsets. Repertoires with fewer than 30,000 or more than 120,000 public chains, plus five repertoires with anomalous nucleotide sharing, were excluded from co-occurrence clustering. The table comes from immuneACCESS by way of TCRdb, which keeps in-frame sequences with V and J called. Part of the clones is missing from these tables; in studies checked, under half for an unresolved V gene and the rest for unknown reasons. Clonal size and the V and J genes are those of that table, whereas D and trimming came from the DNA. This sample has 95,000 to 110,000 clones in its table, and around two thirds of those were observed once. The ten largest clones capture 14% of the sample.

Points on this clone: The antigen this receptor binds is unknown. Within one base of it there is no much larger clone, and no base qualities were kept.

The cohort consisted of hundreds of healthy bone marrow donors. At the time of sampling, all cohort members were nominally healthy, though unrecorded immune exposures were likely present. The donor tested CMV seropositive, placing the donor among the 289 seropositive members of the cohort. Every donor gave a peripheral blood sample, and the peripheral blood mononuclear cells from that sample were used for TCR beta sequencing. The Qiagen DNeasy Blood Extraction Kit was used to extract genomic DNA from the blood cell samples. The sample comprised PBMCs. The TCR originated in a woman in her 40s in good health and CMV-seropositive. The chain is made from TRBV2 and TRBJ2-7; TRBD1 matches 11 bases in the middle. The CDR3 has the sequence CASRAGTGGYEQYF. The bases are TGTGCCAGCAGGGCCGGGACAGGGGGTTACGAGCAGTACTTC.